This is a list of T cell receptor beta chains from one sample in a study of blood T cell repertoires in COVID-19. TCRdb keeps only in-frame clones here, not all; method: immunoSEQ multiplex PCR. The repertoire has roughly 240,000 clones, around 85% of them found once; the top ten carry 4.5% to 6%. What was sequenced was peripheral blood. Receptor source: a man between 45 and 60 years old with COVID-19, enrolled during active disease. CDR3s include the opening cysteine and the closing phenylalanine or tryptophan. A D gene is named only where the DNA matches it firmly. Clone size, where shown, is once, few, many, or a class for clones that have expanded.

d_gene	v_gene	abundance	j_gene	CDR3aa	CDR3nt
NA	TRBV28	NA	TRBJ2-5	CASSPSQTQYF	TGTGCCAGCAGCCCTTCCCAGACCCAGTACTTC
TRBD1	TRBV19	NA	TRBJ2-6	CASTDFDRVPGANVLTF	TGTGCCAGTACCGATTTCGACAGGGTTCCTGGGGCCAACGTCCTGACTTTC
NA	TRBV7-6	NA	TRBJ2-5	CASSLASTGVSETQYF	TGTGCCAGCAGCTTAGCCTCTACGGGGGTCTCAGAGACCCAGTACTTC
TRBD1	TRBV7-6	NA	TRBJ2-2	CASSSRTGNTGELFF	TGTGCCAGCAGTTCCAGGACAGGGAACACCGGGGAGCTGTTTTTT
TRBD1	TRBV19	NA	TRBJ1-5	CASTTDRAYSNQPQHF	TGTGCCAGTACCACGGACAGGGCCTATAGCAATCAGCCCCAGCATTTT
NA	TRBV27	few	TRBJ2-3	CASSPLLGTDTQYF	TGTGCCAGCAGTCCCCTACTAGGGACAGATACGCAGTATTTT
TRBD1	TRBV11-2	once	TRBJ1-2	CASSVGDRGWGYTF	TGTGCCAGCAGCGTGGGGGACAGGGGATGGGGCTACACCTTC
NA	TRBV3-1/TRBV3-2	NA	TRBJ1-6	CASSQETGFSPLHF	TGTGCCAGCAGCCAAGAAACAGGCTTTTCACCCCTCCACTTT
TRBD2	TRBV19	NA	TRBJ2-1	CASSGLAGSLEQFF	TGTGCCAGTAGTGGTTTAGCGGGAAGCCTAGAGCAGTTCTTC
NA	TRBV18	NA	TRBJ1-5	CASSQRGNQPQHF	TGTGCCAGCTCACAAAGGGGGAATCAGCCCCAGCATTTT
TRBD2	TRBV7-9	NA	TRBJ2-1	CASSFSRQGGNEQFF	TGTGCCAGCAGCTTCTCTCGGCAGGGAGGGAATGAGCAGTTCTTC
TRBD1	TRBV18	NA	TRBJ1-1	CASSALYSGTGENTEAFF	TGTGCCAGCTCAGCCTTATATTCCGGGACAGGGGAGAACACTGAAGCTTTCTTT
NA	TRBV18	NA	TRBJ1-3	CASSPFQEAGNTIYF	TGTGCCAGCTCACCATTCCAGGAAGCTGGAAACACCATATATTTT
NA	TRBV2	NA	TRBJ2-7	CASREDSYEQYF	TGTGCCAGCAGGGAGGACAGCTACGAGCAGTACTTC
NA	TRBV3-1/TRBV3-2	NA	TRBJ1-3	CASSLTGGSGNTIYF	TGTGCCAGCAGCTTAACGGGGGGATCTGGAAACACCATATATTTT
NA	TRBV5-1	NA	TRBJ1-2	CASSLAPGAGKSGYTF	TGCGCCAGCAGCTTGGCCCCTGGGGCAGGGAAGTCTGGCTACACCTTC
TRBD2	TRBV3-1/TRBV3-2	NA	TRBJ2-7	CASSPPGLAIGYEQYF	TGTGCCAGCAGCCCTCCGGGACTAGCAATCGGCTACGAGCAGTACTTC
TRBD1	TRBV30	NA	TRBJ2-7	CAWGFGTGGNEQYF	TGTGCCTGGGGATTCGGGACAGGGGGTAACGAGCAGTACTTC
TRBD2	TRBV5-1	once	TRBJ2-1	CASSLAGASSSYNEQFF	TGCGCCAGCAGCTTAGCGGGGGCCTCTAGCTCCTACAATGAGCAGTTCTTC
TRBD2	TRBV7-9	NA	TRBJ2-1	CASSVGLTLYNEQFF	TGTGCCAGCAGCGTGGGACTAACCCTATACAATGAGCAGTTCTTC
TRBD1	TRBV4-1	NA	TRBJ2-3	CASSQDYPDRGPDTQYF	TGCGCCAGCAGCCAAGATTACCCGGACAGGGGGCCAGATACGCAGTATTTT
NA	TRBV4-2	few	TRBJ1-6	CASSQDWSNRSPLHF	TGTGCCAGCAGCCAAGATTGGAGCAATAGATCACCCCTCCACTTT
NA	TRBV4-1	NA	TRBJ1-1	CASSGQVGSTEAFF	TGCGCCAGCAGCGGACAAGTAGGTAGCACTGAAGCTTTCTTT
NA	TRBV9	once	TRBJ2-7	CASSEEPGLQYEQYF	TGTGCCAGCAGCGAGGAACCCGGGTTGCAGTACGAGCAGTACTTC
NA	TRBV15	NA	TRBJ1-4	CATSSTAATNEKLFF	TGTGCCACCAGCAGCACAGCCGCAACTAATGAAAAACTGTTTTTT
TRBD1	TRBV5-6	NA	TRBJ1-2	CASSFPVNNQGAYGYTF	TGTGCCAGCAGCTTCCCAGTGAACAACCAGGGGGCCTATGGCTACACCTTC
NA	TRBV6-5	NA	TRBJ1-1	CASSYSAVMNTEAFF	TGTGCCAGCAGTTACTCGGCGGTTATGAACACTGAAGCTTTCTTT
NA	TRBV27	NA	TRBJ1-1	CASSPYRARNTEAFF	TGTGCCAGCAGTCCATACAGGGCTCGGAACACTGAAGCTTTCTTT
TRBD1	TRBV6-5	NA	TRBJ1-6	CASSYSFDRVGSPLHF	TGTGCCAGCAGTTACTCCTTTGACAGGGTGGGTTCACCCCTCCACTTT
NA	TRBV2	NA	TRBJ2-2	CASRRGTGTGELFF	TGTGCCAGCAGGAGGGGGACGGGGACCGGGGAGCTGTTTTTT
TRBD1	TRBV27	NA	TRBJ2-7	CASSTQGQLGSYEQYF	TGTGCCAGCAGTACACAGGGACAGTTAGGCTCCTACGAGCAGTACTTC
NA	TRBV9	once	TRBJ2-3	CASSAVSTDTQYF	TGTGCCAGCAGCGCCGTTAGCACAGATACGCAGTATTTT
TRBD1	TRBV14	NA	TRBJ1-4	CASSQSPRQGNEKLFF	TGTGCCAGCAGCCAATCCCCCCGACAGGGCAATGAAAAACTGTTTTTT
TRBD2	TRBV13	few	TRBJ2-1	CASSEPGLAGGVSYNEQFF	TGTGCCAGCAGCGAACCGGGACTAGCGGGGGGGGTCTCCTACAATGAGCAGTTCTTC
TRBD2	TRBV10-3	once	TRBJ2-2	CASKGLAGGPLTGELFF	TGTGCCTCGAAGGGTCTAGCGGGGGGGCCATTGACCGGGGAGCTGTTTTTT
NA	TRBV4-3	NA	TRBJ2-2	CASSQDSLGLTNTGELFF	TGCGCCAGCAGCCAAGATTCGCTGGGCCTAACGAACACCGGGGAGCTGTTTTTT
TRBD1	TRBV19	NA	TRBJ2-1	CASNPRGQGGINEQFF	TGTGCCAGTAACCCTCGGGGACAGGGAGGAATCAATGAGCAGTTCTTC
TRBD2	TRBV5-4	NA	TRBJ2-5	CASSFGTSGRETQYF	TGTGCCAGCAGCTTTGGGACTAGCGGGAGAGAGACCCAGTACTTC
NA	TRBV18	NA	TRBJ2-7	CASSPRGESYEQYF	TGTGCCAGCTCACCACGCGGGGAATCCTACGAGCAGTACTTC
TRBD1	TRBV19	NA	TRBJ2-3	CASSLRTGASTDTQYF	TGTGCCAGTAGTCTCCGGACAGGGGCTAGCACAGATACGCAGTATTTT
TRBD1	TRBV3-1/TRBV3-2	NA	TRBJ1-4	CASSPGQGEKLFF	TGTGCCAGCAGCCCCGGACAGGGTGAAAAACTGTTTTTT